Sequencing of this T cell receptor beta chain was carried out in a study of blood T cell repertoires in COVID-19. About the research overall: PBMCs, B-cell-depleted T cells, or T cells provided the cDNA or gDNA that made up the material.

Germline values: CDR1 MNHEY, CDR2 SVGAGI. The germline V and J ends were trimmed by 9 bases and 2 bases, with 17 bases remaining between them. The CDR3 extends over 15 amino acids. This clone was found a few times. Original data processing: Scientists estimated how many nucleated cells there were by amplifying reference gene primers. Data came from immunoSEQ multiplex PCR; TCRdb stores just in-frame clones and leaves some out. The V and J calls and clone size are taken from that table; D and trimming were inferred from the DNA. The sample yields approximately 100,000 clones, roughly 76% seen once. This TCR came from a human donor in a cohort sampled during active COVID-19. The source material was peripheral blood. The chain couples TRBV6-5 to TRBJ1-5; the D is unclear. The CDR3 sequence: CASRMEGAGNQPQHF. The CDR3 DNA reads as TGTGCCAGTAGAATGGAGGGCGCGGGCAATCAGCCCCAGCATTTT.